The following is a TCR beta chain sequence with its context. The target antigen is unknown. The data were obtained in a study of blood T cells in healthy people across ages. A sample-barcoded 5' primer and a J-beta primer mix were used in a second PCR of about 6 to 11 cycles. TCRdb used MiXCR to reprocess the 5' RACE reads, holding one entry per CDR3 protein. Of 1,100,000 or so distinct CDR3 sequences listed, 45% are singletons. General observations from the study: With naive T cell percentage, TCR beta diversity showed a strong correlation.

Donors ranged from about 6 to 95 years old and were healthy Caucasians in Russia. Total RNA extraction produced at least 6 micrograms (per sample) for the study. Trimming took 2 bases from V and 4 from J; bases not matched to a gene: 9. This CDR3 has 16 amino acids. The chain combines TRBV12-3 or TRBV12-4 with TRBJ2-7, with 9 bases lining up with TRBD2. The receptor comes from a woman aged 55-70 years in good health. The source material was blood. The CDR3 DNA reads as TGTGCCAGCAGTTTAAGAGCCGGACTAGCGAAGTACGAGCAGTACTTC. Protein: CASSLRAGLAKYEQYF.